Sequencing of this T cell receptor beta chain was carried out in a study of T cell responses to AZD1222 COVID-19 vaccine. General observations from the study: Once two AZD1222 doses were given, Spike-specific TCR breadth and depth went up. Nearly half of unique spike-specific TCRs reportedly avoided B.1.351 and B.1.1.7 mutated regions. White British donors predominated, females outnumbered males, and clonal diversity was possibly underestimated.

Assay used: immunoSEQ multiplex PCR; TCRdb lists only in-frame clones, some missing. The repertoire holds 140,000 to 150,000 clones, with around nine tenths as singletons. On this clone itself: Its antigen is unidentified. This same CDR3 is encoded by further DNA sequences in the sample.

The origin of this receptor is an adult in good health. The material sequenced was peripheral blood, taken on day 0 of AZD1222 vaccination.

The CDR3 here is CASSTQGNQPQHF. In nucleotides, the CDR3 is TGTGCCAGTAGCACACAGGGTAATCAGCCCCAGCATTTT. This chain links TRBV19 with TRBJ1-5; D might be TRBD1 (6 bases). There are 13 residues in the CDR3. In germline, CDR1 is LNHDA, CDR2 SQIVND (reference sequence). The ends were cut back, 6 bases at V and 4 bases at J, with 10 bases in the middle. The whole variable domain, filled in from reference TRBV19 and TRBJ1-5, reads DGGITQSPKYLFRKEGQNVTLSCEQNLNHDAMYWYRQDPGQGLRLIYYSQIVNDFQKGDIAEGYSVSREKKESFPLTVTSAQKNPTAFYLCASSTQGNQPQHFGDGTRLSIL.